The 8 T cell receptor beta chains given below trace back to one sample, sequenced in a study of blood T cell repertoires in COVID-19. The table came from immunoSEQ multiplex PCR; TCRdb's copy has only in-frame clones and leaves some out. The table includes about 150,000 clones, about 87% detected once. The source material was peripheral blood. The source of these receptors is a human donor with COVID-19, enrolled during active disease. The donor label of this sample is uncertain.

The CDR3 spells CASSQEAFRQGNQPQHF. Here the CDR3 DNA reads TGCGCCAGCAGCCAAGAAGCCTTCAGACAGGGCAATCAGCCCCAGCATTTT. The gene calls are TRBV4-1 and TRBJ1-5; a weak D match, TRBD1 (6 bases). This CDR3 spans 17 amino acids. Trimming took 0 bases from V and 2 from J, leaving 14 bases between them. Germline-derived CDR1 and CDR2 are MGHRA and YSYEKL.

The gene calls are TRBV6-5 and TRBJ1-2; D might be TRBD1 (5 bases). This CDR3 comprises 14 residues. Germline V CDR1 and CDR2: MNHEY, SVGAGI. V lost 6 bases, J lost 0 bases, and 11 bases lay in between. Written as DNA, the CDR3 is TGTGCCAGCAGCGCGTGGGGGGCTAACTATGGCTACACCTTC. Translated: CASSAWGANYGYTF.

V and J are TRBV25-1 and TRBJ1-1; 8 nucleotides match TRBD1. Germline CDR1 MGHDK, CDR2 SYGVNS. The junction had 6 bases not matched to a gene; V was cut back by 4 bases and J by 5 bases. CDR3 length: 14 residues. The CDR3 is CASSGRTGLTEAFF. Here the CDR3 DNA reads TGTGCCAGCAGTGGGAGGACAGGGCTAACTGAAGCTTTCTTT.

This clone was picked up a small number of times. The chain uses TRBV18 and TRBJ1-1; D is unresolved. Looked up from germline, CDR1 is KGHSH and CDR2 is LQKENI. V was trimmed by 0 bases and J by 3 bases, leaving 8 bases between them. The CDR3 is 14 residues long. CDR3 nucleotide sequence: TGTGCCAGCTCACCACCAGCGGGAGACACTGAAGCTTTCTTT. Protein sequence: CASSPPAGDTEAFF.

This clone is a singleton in its sample. V usage is TRBV30 and J usage is TRBJ1-2; D possibly corresponds to TRBD1 (5 bases). V lost 0 bases, J lost 7 bases, and 9 bases lay in between. The CDR3 has 12 amino acids. Germline lookup yields CDR1 GTSNPN and CDR2 SVGIG (reference sequence). The CDR3 here is CAWSVWGGGYTF. In DNA, the CDR3 is TGTGCCTGGAGTGTATGGGGCGGTGGCTACACCTTC.

The CDR3 sequence is CASSLAGGAQTEAFF. The CDR3 bases are TGCGCCAGCAGCTTGGCAGGGGGCGCACAAACTGAAGCTTTCTTT. The V and J genes are TRBV5-1 and TRBJ1-1; 8 positions match TRBD1. This CDR3 has 15 residues. The V and J ends lost 0 bases and 5 bases, in that order; junction bases with no gene match: 6. Germline CDR1 is SGHRS and CDR2 is YFSETQ.

The V and J genes are TRBV4-1 and TRBJ2-7; no clear D gene. V gave up 10 bases and J gave up 6 bases, with 13 bases separating them. The germline V gene encodes CDR1 MGHRA and CDR2 YSYEKL. The CDR3 has 11 amino acids. CDR3 protein: CATGPQVEQYF. The CDR3 nucleotides are TGCGCCACCGGTCCCCAAGTCGAGCAGTACTTC.

The CDR3 DNA reads TGTGCCAGCAGCTCAGGTCCTGACGCTGGAAACACCATATATTTT. This encodes CASSSGPDAGNTIYF. This rearrangement joins TRBV3-1 (or the pseudogene TRBV3-2) to TRBJ1-3, with D unresolved. The germline V and J ends were trimmed by 5 bases and 2 bases, with 13 bases remaining between them. This CDR3 has 15 residues. Per the germline V gene, CDR1 is LGHDT and CDR2 is YNNKEL (reference sequence).